This T cell receptor (beta chain) was identified in a study of blood T cells in healthy people across ages. Regarding the study as a whole: When set beside aged donors, long-lived donors presented more naive CD4+ cells and higher diversity.

The CDR3 has 13 residues. Trimming stripped 3 bases from V and 7 bases from J, with 13 bases between. In germline, CDR1 is PRHDT, CDR2 FYEKMQ (reference sequence). The table lists this clonotype with a few counts. Antigen: not known. The second PCR ran roughly 7 to 12 cycles with a sample-barcoded 5' primer and J-beta primers. TCRdb reprocessed the 5' RACE reads via MiXCR and lists one record per CDR3 protein. The data hold about 800,000 distinct CDR3 sequences, with roughly 25% observed a single time. The sample was also linked to a second study, of T cells of mothers and their children. That work states: The extracted RNA was employed in its entirety for cDNA synthesis, at around 1.6 ug per 15 ul.

The gene calls are TRBV13 and TRBJ2-7, with D perhaps TRBD1 or TRBD2 (5 bases each). This TCR was recovered from a boy aged 5-17 years in good health. Sequencing used blood. The CDR3 bases are TGTGCCAGCAGCTTTTATCGGGACCCGGAGCAGTACTTC. Amino acid sequence: CASSFYRDPEQYF.